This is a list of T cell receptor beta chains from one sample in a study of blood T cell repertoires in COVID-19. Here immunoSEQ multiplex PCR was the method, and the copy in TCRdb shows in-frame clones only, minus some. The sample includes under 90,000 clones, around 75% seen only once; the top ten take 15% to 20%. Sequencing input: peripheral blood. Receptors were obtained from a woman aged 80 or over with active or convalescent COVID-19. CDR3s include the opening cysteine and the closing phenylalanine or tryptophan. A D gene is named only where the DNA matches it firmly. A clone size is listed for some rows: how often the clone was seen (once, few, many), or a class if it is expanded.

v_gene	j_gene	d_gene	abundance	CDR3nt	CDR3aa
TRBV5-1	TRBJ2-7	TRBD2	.	TGCGCCAGCAGCTTGGATGGGACTAGCCTCGAGCAGTACTTC	CASSLDGTSLEQYF
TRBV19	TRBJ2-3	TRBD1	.	TGTGCCAGTAGGACCGGGACAGGGGGCTCAACCAACACAGATACGCAGTATTTT	CASRTGTGGSTNTDTQYF
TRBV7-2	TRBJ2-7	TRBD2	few	TGTGCCAGCAGCTTAGGCAGCGGGAGATCCTACGAGCAGTACTTC	CASSLGSGRSYEQYF
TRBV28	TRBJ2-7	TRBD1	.	TGTGCCAGCACTCGTACAGGGGTCGTTTACGAGCAGTACTTC	CASTRTGVVYEQYF
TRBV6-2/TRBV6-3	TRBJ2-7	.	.	TGTGCCAGCAGTTATCTCGGGGGAGAAAAGGGCTACGAGCAGTACTTC	CASSYLGGEKGYEQYF
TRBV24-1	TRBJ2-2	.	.	TGTGCCACCAGTGATTATGGGGCGCCCACCGGGGAGCTGTTTTTT	CATSDYGAPTGELFF
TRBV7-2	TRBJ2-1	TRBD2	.	TGTGCCAGCAGGTCCCGGTCGGGAGGTTCTCACAATGAGCAGTTCTTC	CASRSRSGGSHNEQFF
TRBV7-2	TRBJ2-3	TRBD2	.	TGTGCCAGCACCGTAGCGGGAAACCGGGGGGATACGCAGTATTTT	CASTVAGNRGDTQYF
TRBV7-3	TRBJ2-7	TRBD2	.	TGTGCCAGCAGCCCGACCGGCGGGAGTAACGAGCAGTACTTC	CASSPTGGSNEQYF
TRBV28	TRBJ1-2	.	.	TGTGCCAGCCTCGAGGATGGCTACACCTTC	CASLEDGYTF
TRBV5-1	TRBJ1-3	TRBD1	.	TGCGCCAGCAGCTCGACAGGGTACGGAAACACCATATATTTT	CASSSTGYGNTIYF
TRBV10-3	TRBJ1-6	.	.	TGTGCCTCAAATGGAGAGACCGATTCACCCCTCCACTTT	CASNGETDSPLHF
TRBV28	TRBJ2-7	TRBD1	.	TGTGCCAGCAGCACGGGACAGGGGTACAAGCAGTACTTC	CASSTGQGYKQYF
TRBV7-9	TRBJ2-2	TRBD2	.	TGTGCCAGCCAGCGGGGAGGGGAGCTGTTTTTT	CASQRGGELFF
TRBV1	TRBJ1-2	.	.	TGCACCAGCAGCCAAGACCTACCGGACAGACCCTATGGCTACACCTTC	CTSSQDLPDRPYGYTF
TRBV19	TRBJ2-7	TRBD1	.	TGTGCCAGTAGTACTGGGACAGGGGCGAACTACGAGCAGTACTTC	CASSTGTGANYEQYF
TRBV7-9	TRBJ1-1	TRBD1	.	TGTGCCAGCAGCCCGCTACAGGGGAGGAACACTGAAGCTTTCTTT	CASSPLQGRNTEAFF
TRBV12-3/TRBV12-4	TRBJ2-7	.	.	TGTGCCAGCAGTCCAGACTACGAGCAGTACTTC	CASSPDYEQYF
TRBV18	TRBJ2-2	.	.	TGTGCCAGCTCACCAGCTTCCGCCGGCACCGGGGAGCTGTTTTTT	CASSPASAGTGELFF
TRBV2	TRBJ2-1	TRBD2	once	TGTGCCAGCGGCAAAGAGCGGGGGGGCAATGAGCAGTTCTTC	CASGKERGGNEQFF
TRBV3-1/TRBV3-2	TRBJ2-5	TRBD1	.	TGTGCCAGCGCGAGGGGACAGGGGTGGGGAGAGGAGACCCAGTACTTC	CASARGQGWGEETQYF
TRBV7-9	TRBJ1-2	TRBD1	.	TGTGCCAGCAGCGACAGGGCCAGTTATGGCTACACCTTC	CASSDRASYGYTF
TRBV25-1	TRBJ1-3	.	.	TGTGCCAGCAGTGAATCCTACGGAAACACCATATATTTT	CASSESYGNTIYF
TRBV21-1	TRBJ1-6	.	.	TGTGCCAGCAGCACGCTGGACAGCCTAGAAAATTCACCCCTCCACTTT	CASSTLDSLENSPLHF
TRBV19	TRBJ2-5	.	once	TGTGCCAGTAGTAGGGGCGGAACCCAAGAGACCCAGTACTTC	CASSRGGTQETQYF
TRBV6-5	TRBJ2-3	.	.	TGTGCCACCGAACAGTCGGATACGCAGTATTTT	CATEQSDTQYF
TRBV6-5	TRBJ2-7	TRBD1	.	TGTGCCAGCAGTTATGCGACAGGGGTCTACGAGCAGTACTTC	CASSYATGVYEQYF
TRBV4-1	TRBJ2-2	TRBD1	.	TGCGCCAGCAGCCAAGGCTTCCGGGACAGCGCGCTGGACACCGGGGAGCTGTTTTTT	CASSQGFRDSALDTGELFF
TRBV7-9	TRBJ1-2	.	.	TGTGCCAGCGGCGAGACAGGCGATGGCTACACCTTC	CASGETGDGYTF
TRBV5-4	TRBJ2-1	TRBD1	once	TGTGCCAGCAGCTCGCTCGGGACAGTAGTGAATGAGCAGTTCTTC	CASSSLGTVVNEQFF
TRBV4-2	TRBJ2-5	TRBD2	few	TGTGCCAGCAGCCAAGATAACGGACTAGCGGGAGTGGAGACCCAGTACTTC	CASSQDNGLAGVETQYF
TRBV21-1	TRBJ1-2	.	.	TGTGCCAGCAGCAAGGGAATGATACAGGGTCTTCCGTCGAAGAACTATGGCTACACCTTC	CASSKGMIQGLPSKNYGYTF
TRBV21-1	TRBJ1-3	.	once	TGTGCCAGCAGCAAAGCTGGCGGGACGGCGTTTGTCTCTGGAAACACCATATATTTT	CASSKAGGTAFVSGNTIYF
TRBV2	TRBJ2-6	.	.	TGTGCCAGCAGTGAAGCTCATCTTTCCGCGGTTATCTCTGGGGCCAACGTCCTGACTTTC	CASSEAHLSAVISGANVLTF
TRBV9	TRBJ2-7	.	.	TGTGCCAGCGGGCCAGGGACCTACGAGCAGTACTTC	CASGPGTYEQYF
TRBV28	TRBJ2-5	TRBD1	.	TGTGCCAGCAGTTTAGGGACAGCCTTTGGGGAGGAGACCCAGTACTTC	CASSLGTAFGEETQYF
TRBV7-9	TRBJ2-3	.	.	TGTGCCAGCAGCCAAGGGGCCACAGATACGCAGTATTTT	CASSQGATDTQYF
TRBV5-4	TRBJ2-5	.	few	TGTGCCAGCAGCTTGATAAGGCAGGGGCAAGAGACCCAGTACTTC	CASSLIRQGQETQYF
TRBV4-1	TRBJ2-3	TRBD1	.	TGCGCCAGCAGCGCCACCCAGGGGGCGCCCCCAGATACGCAGTATTTT	CASSATQGAPPDTQYF
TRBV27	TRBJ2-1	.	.	TGTGCCAGCAGGGCAGGGCAGAGCTCCTACAATGAGCAGTTCTTC	CASRAGQSSYNEQFF
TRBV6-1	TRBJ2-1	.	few	TGTGCCAGCAGTGATTATATGTTATCGTTCTTC	CASSDYMLSFF
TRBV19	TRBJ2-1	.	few	TGTGCCAGTAGTTTTCCCTCCGATGAGCAGTTCTTC	CASSFPSDEQFF